These 30 T cell receptor beta chains were all obtained from the same sample, sequenced in a study of T cells in women clearing cervical HPV infection. The table came from immunoSEQ multiplex PCR; TCRdb's copy has only in-frame clones and leaves some out. The listing contains about 21,000 clones. Sequencing input: blood buffy coat. The source of these receptors is a woman between 18 and 70 years old with a cervical HPV16 infection that either progressed to CIN3+ or cleared (not recorded which).

Points on this clone: The sequenced fragment ends 3 residues before the CDR3 boundary, so the rest is inferred from the germline J gene. V gene TRBV19 combines with J gene TRBJ2-6, with TRBD1 matching 8 bases. Germline V CDR1 and CDR2: LNHDA, SQIVND (reference sequence). J gave up 1 base and V 6 bases, and 20 bases lay outside the gene matches. The CDR3 consists of 21 residues. The sequenced part of the CDR3 DNA is TGTGCCAGTAGCCCCCCGCCCCGGGACAGGATTTATATTTCTGGGGCCAACGTC. Its protein product is CASSPPPRDRIYISGANV. The CDR3, in full, reads CASSPPPRDRIYISGANVLTF.

Of note for this clone: The observed sequence ends 3 residues before the CDR3 terminus, with the missing tail filled in from the germline J gene. The chain joins TRBV5-1 to TRBJ1-1; D not certain. The V gene's germline CDR1 is SGHRS and CDR2 YFSETQ. The CDR3 spans 12 residues. The V gene lost 1 base and the J gene lost 5 bases, with 6 bases spanning the gap. The CDR3 spells CASSLRGTEAFF. Partial CDR3 DNA: TGCGCCAGCAGCTTGCGGGGAACTGAA.

The CDR3 loop reads CASSTSTSGANVLTF. Incomplete CDR3 DNA: TGTGCCAGTAGTACCAGTACCTCTGGGGCCAACGTC. The gene calls are TRBV19 and TRBJ2-6, with D unclear. From the germline J gene comes the end of the CDR3, since the read stops 3 residues before it. CDR1 is LNHDA, CDR2 SQIVND, per germline (reference sequence). The V gene lost 4 bases and the J gene lost 0 bases, with 7 bases spanning the gap. The CDR3 totals 15 residues.

As regards this clone: From the germline J gene comes the end of the CDR3, since the read stops 3 residues before it. The V gene is TRBV14, the J gene TRBJ2-1; 9 bases map to TRBD2. Looked up from germline, CDR1 is SGHDN and CDR2 is FVKESK. The CDR3 is 17 residues long. J was trimmed by 3 bases and V by 3 bases; bases with no gene match: 9. The sequenced part of the CDR3 DNA is TGTGCCAGCAGCCAGGTTGGGCTAGCGGGAAACTACAATGAG. Translation: CASSQVGLAGNYNE. The whole CDR3 region reads CASSQVGLAGNYNEQFF.

As regards this clone: With the read ending 3 residues before the CDR3 end, the germline J gene is used to fill in that end. The genes are TRBV7-8 and TRBJ2-5; TRBD1 aligns across 8 bases. CDR3 length: 13 amino acids. J lost 5 bases, V lost 5 bases, and 4 bases had no gene match. Germline V gives CDR1 SGHVS, CDR2 FQNEAQ. CDR3 residues: CASSPDRGETQYF. Partial CDR3 DNA: TGTGCCAGCAGCCCTGACAGGGGTGAGACC.

The CDR3 reads CASSFRHRSPNSYEQYF. The part of the CDR3 DNA that was read is TGTGCCAGCAGTTTTCGGCACAGATCCCCGAACTCCTACGAG. V usage is TRBV12-3 or TRBV12-4 and J usage is TRBJ2-7; no clear D. From the germline J gene comes the end of the CDR3, since the read stops 3 residues before it. The CDR3 sequence is 17 residues long. V was shortened by 3 bases and J by 0 bases, with 18 bases between the two germline ends.

In the case of this clone: The CDR3 end lies 3 residues beyond the end of the read and is filled in from the germline J gene. This sequence joins TRBV5-1 and TRBJ2-2; 9 bases are shared with TRBD2. The CDR3 has 16 amino acids. The trim removed 3 bases at V and 7 bases at J, leaving 10 bases unmatched. Looked up from germline, CDR1 is SGHRS and CDR2 is YFSETQ. The CDR3 bases that were read are TGCGCCAGCAGCTCCCTGGCGGGGGGGCCTGGCGGGGAG. It encodes CASSSLAGGPGGE. The whole CDR3 region reads CASSSLAGGPGGELFF.

The CDR3 protein is CSASEQGYSNQPQHF. The sequenced CDR3 bases are TGCAGTGCTAGTGAACAGGGTTATAGCAATCAGCCC. The chain employs TRBV20-1 and TRBJ1-5; tentatively, D is TRBD1 (6 bases). The CDR3 end falls 3 residues outside the read, so it is completed with the germline J gene. V was trimmed by 3 bases and J by 0 bases, leaving 12 bases between them. CDR3 size: 15 residues. CDR1 DFQATT and CDR2 SNEGSKA come from the germline V gene (reference sequence).

In regard to this clone: The read comes to an end 3 residues before the CDR3 does, leaving the germline J gene to fill in the end. The V and J genes are TRBV7-9 and TRBJ2-2; possible D gene TRBD1, 6 bases. Trimming pared 5 bases from V and 9 bases from J, leaving 19 bases between. Germline CDR1 is SEHNR and CDR2 is FQNEAQ (reference sequence). This CDR3 spans 15 amino acids. CDR3 DNA, as far as it was read: TGTGCCAGCAGCCCAGACGCAGGGGCGAGCTGGGAG. Protein sequence: CASSPDAGASWE. The complete CDR3 sequence is CASSPDAGASWELFF.

Of note for this clone: The CDR3 end falls 3 residues outside the read, so it is completed with the germline J gene. The chain joins TRBV7-6 to TRBJ2-1; D unclear. The V gene's germline CDR1 is SGHVS and CDR2 FNYEAQ. The ends were cut back, 5 bases at V and 6 bases at J, with 11 bases in the middle. This CDR3 is built from 13 residues. CDR3 DNA (partial): TGTGCCAGCAGCCCAACAAATGCCAATGAG. It codes for CASSPTNANE. The CDR3, in full, reads CASSPTNANEQFF.

To note about this clone: The junction departs from the called germline gene at one end, perhaps through a read error. The read halts 3 residues ahead of the CDR3 end, with the missing end drawn from the germline J gene. This sequence joins TRBV4-2 and TRBJ1-2; 9 bases agree with TRBD1. The CDR3 contains 16 residues. Germline V gene sequence: CDR1 LGHNA, CDR2 YNFKEQ. The CDR3 reads CASSQDLGQGNHGYTF. The DNA read from the CDR3 is TGCGCCAGCAGCCAAGATCTTGGACAGGGGAACCATGGC.

Of note for this clone: The read gets to within 3 residues of the CDR3 end, and the germline J gene fills in the rest. The V and J genes are TRBV5-6 and TRBJ2-1; 9 bases are a match to TRBD2. This CDR3 has 14 residues. V dropped 3 bases and J dropped 4; count of bases not matched to a gene: 2. CDR1 and CDR2 (germline): SGHDT, YYEEEE. The CDR3 DNA, read in part, is TGTGCCAGCAGCTCGGGACTAGCTTACAATGAG. It specifies CASSSGLAYNE. The whole CDR3 sequence reads CASSSGLAYNEQFF.

Points on this clone: Sequencing ends 3 residues short of the CDR3 end; the germline J gene provides the rest. The chain employs TRBV18 and TRBJ2-7; tentative D call: TRBD1 (6 bases). The CDR3 extends over 14 amino acids. CDR1 is KGHSH and CDR2 is LQKENI in the germline V gene. V was trimmed by 2 bases and J by 2 bases, leaving 10 bases between them. CDR3 region: CASSPGGSAYEQYF. The sequenced part of the CDR3 DNA is TGTGCCAGCTCACCAGGGGGCTCCGCCTACGAG.

About this clone itself: The read is 3 residues too short to cover the CDR3 end, so that end is filled in from the germline J gene. The chain combines TRBV7-6 with TRBJ1-5, with no clear D. V shed 0 bases and J shed 3 bases, with 9 bases lying between them. The CDR3 loop spans 15 amino acids. The germline CDR1 and CDR2 sequences are SGHVS and FNYEAQ. The DNA read from the CDR3 is TGTGCCAGCAGCTTAGCGGCCAGCGACAATCAGCCC. Its protein product is CASSLAASDNQP. In full, the CDR3 is CASSLAASDNQPQHF.

As for this clone: The CDR3 end lies 3 residues beyond the end of the read and is filled in from the germline J gene. This chain links TRBV5-1 with TRBJ2-5, with TRBD1 matching 11 bases. There are 17 residues in the CDR3. V shed 2 bases and J 5 bases; nucleotides not matched to a gene: 11. Germline CDR1 and CDR2: SGHRS and YFSETQ. The CDR3 region is CASSFSPGTGGSETQYF. The CDR3 bases that were read are TGCGCCAGCAGCTTTTCTCCCGGGACAGGGGGGTCGGAGACC.

This clone is identified as medium-sized from frequency. The CDR3 extends 3 residues past the end of the read, so its final part is completed from the germline J gene. This chain links TRBV18 with TRBJ2-3; D is unresolved. The CDR3 has 15 amino acids. The germline V and J ends were trimmed by 3 bases and 2 bases, with 12 bases remaining between them. Germline CDR1 KGHSH, CDR2 LQKENI. CDR3 DNA (partial): TGTGCCAGCTCACCTGGCCTCAGAATCACAGATACG. This sequence encodes CASSPGLRITDT. The entire CDR3 sequence reads CASSPGLRITDTQYF.

On this clone: The CDR3 extends 3 residues past the end of the read, so its final part is completed from the germline J gene. This chain uses TRBV30 with TRBJ1-2, with a possible D match to TRBD1 (5 bases). The CDR3 runs 16 residues. The germline gives CDR1 GTSNPN, CDR2 SVGIG (reference sequence). Incomplete CDR3 DNA: TGTGCCTGGAGTCGGAACTTCGACAGCGACTCCTACGAC. This encodes CAWSRNFDSDSYD. The whole CDR3 protein is CAWSRNFDSDSYDYTF.

Incomplete CDR3 DNA: TGTGCCAGCTCACCATGGGACAGACTCTACGAC. This translates into CASSPWDRLYD. The complete CDR3 reads CASSPWDRLYDYTF. The chain recombines TRBV18 with TRBJ1-2; the match to TRBD1 covers 7 bases. The CDR3 end is not reached by the read, which stops 3 residues before it; the germline J gene fills it in. The CDR3 loop spans 14 amino acids. Per the germline V gene, CDR1 is KGHSH and CDR2 is LQKENI. Based on the CDR3 plus reference TRBV18 and TRBJ1-2, the full variable domain is NAGVMQNPRHLVRRRGQEARLRCSPMKGHSHVYWYRQLPEEGLKFMVYLQKENIIDESGMPKERFSAEFPKEGPSILRIQQVVRGDSAAYFCASSPWDRLYDYTFGSGTRLTVV.

Here the CDR3 reads CASGAGGIEAFF. The sequenced part of the CDR3 DNA is TGTGCCAGCGGGGCCGGGGGGATTGAA. The chain is built from TRBV11-3 and TRBJ1-1; weak D call: TRBD1 (5 bases). With the read ending 3 residues before the CDR3 end, the germline J gene is used to fill in that end. Germline CDR1 reads SGHNT; CDR2 reads YENEEA. Trimming left V 8 bases short and J 7 bases short, with 14 bases between. This CDR3 is built from 12 residues.

Of note for this clone: The read halts 3 residues ahead of the CDR3 end, with the missing end drawn from the germline J gene. The rearrangement joins TRBV7-3 to TRBJ2-2; the D gene could be TRBD1 or TRBD2 (6 bases each). V dropped 7 bases and J dropped 7 bases, with 13 bases sitting between them. CDR1 and CDR2 (germline): SGHTA, FQGTGA. The CDR3 extends over 13 amino acids. Partial CDR3 DNA: TGTGCCAGCACTATTGGAGGGGGCGGGGAG. Its protein is CASTIGGGGE. The CDR3 in full is CASTIGGGGELFF.

Concerning this clone itself: The CDR3 end falls 3 residues outside the read, so it is completed with the germline J gene. The gene calls are TRBV18 and TRBJ2-5; a possible D gene is TRBD2 (6 bases). V lost 3 bases to trimming and J lost 5 bases, with 10 bases between them. This CDR3 has 13 amino acids. Germline V lookup: CDR1 KGHSH, CDR2 LQKENI. The sequenced CDR3 bases are TGTGCCAGCTCACCGATCGCGGGGGAGACC. Encoded protein: CASSPIAGET. The entire CDR3 protein reads CASSPIAGETQYF.

Worth noting for this clone: The read stops 3 residues short of the end of the CDR3; the missing end is completed from the germline J gene. The chain joins TRBV7-3 to TRBJ2-2; D gene unclear. Trimming shortened V by 5 bases and J by 5 bases, and 12 bases separated the two germline ends. The CDR3 consists of 14 residues. Germline CDR1 SGHTA, CDR2 FQGTGA. The DNA read from the CDR3 is TGTGCCAGCAGCCCGTCTCCCAGAACCGGGGAG. Amino acid sequence: CASSPSPRTGE. In full, the CDR3 reads CASSPSPRTGELFF.

For this clone: The sequenced fragment ends 3 residues before the CDR3 boundary, so the rest is inferred from the germline J gene. The rearrangement uses TRBV19 and TRBJ2-3, with a possible D match to TRBD1 (5 bases). This CDR3 comprises 15 residues. Trimming removed 7 bases at V and 5 bases at J, with 19 bases between. The germline gives CDR1 LNHDA, CDR2 SQIVND (reference sequence). The DNA read from the CDR3 is TGTGCCAGTAAGGGAAATAGCAGGGTGGGAGATACG. Its protein product is CASKGNSRVGDT. The full CDR3 sequence reads CASKGNSRVGDTQYF.

Remarks on this clone: The read is 3 residues too short to cover the CDR3 end, so that end is filled in from the germline J gene. The chain employs TRBV6-2 or TRBV6-3 and TRBJ1-6; 9 positions match TRBD1. The CDR3 consists of 15 residues. Trimming cost V 5 bases and J 7 bases; bases outside gene matches: 6. In germline, CDR1 is MNHEY, CDR2 SVGEGT. The CDR3 loop is CASSDPGTGNSPLHF. The CDR3 bases that were read are TGTGCCAGCAGTGACCCCGGGACAGGGAATTCACCC.

About this clone itself: The read terminates 3 residues ahead of where the CDR3 ends, so the germline J gene completes it. The chain has TRBV19 and TRBJ1-2, with unresolved D. Trimming removed 5 bases from V and 2 bases from J, with 12 bases in between. Per germline, CDR1 LNHDA and CDR2 SQIVND (reference sequence). The CDR3 length is 14 residues. CDR3 sequence reads: CASSRTRNNYGYTF. The CDR3 bases that were read are TGTGCCAGTAGTCGAACCAGGAACAACTATGGC.

Comment on this clone: Coverage ceases 3 residues before the CDR3 finishes, and the germline J gene fills in the end. V and J are TRBV20-1 and TRBJ2-1; 9 bases match TRBD2. J lost 4 bases, V lost 6 bases, and 10 bases had no gene match. Germline CDR1 is DFQATT and CDR2 is SNEGSKA (reference sequence). The CDR3 has 15 amino acids. This CDR3 is CSARSATSGYNEQFF. The CDR3 DNA, read in part, is TGCAGTGCCAGATCAGCAACTAGCGGGTACAATGAG.

Remarks on this clone: The read finishes 3 residues shy of the CDR3 end, and the germline J gene is used to complete it. The chain carries TRBV30 and TRBJ2-5; 8 bases align to TRBD1. Germline CDR1 reads GTSNPN; CDR2 reads SVGIG (reference sequence). V was pared by 4 bases and J by 5 bases, with 6 bases of the junction left unmatched. The CDR3 loop spans 13 amino acids. The covered CDR3 bases are TGTGCCTGGAAGCAGGGGGCCCATGAGACC. It encodes CAWKQGAHET. The full CDR3 protein reads CAWKQGAHETQYF.

In regard to this clone: The CDR3 is cut off 3 residues early in the read; its end comes from the germline J gene. The V gene is TRBV11-2, the J gene TRBJ1-1; 10 nucleotides agree with TRBD1. CDR1 SGHAT and CDR2 FQNNGV come from the germline V gene. This CDR3 has 15 amino acids. The V gene end was trimmed by 5 bases and the J gene end by 1 base; junction bases not matched to a gene: 4. The CDR3 bases that were read are TGTGCCAGCAGCCCAGGACAGGGGGGGAACACTGAA. As protein: CASSPGQGGNTE. The entire CDR3 is CASSPGQGGNTEAFF.

Concerning this clone: Sequencing ends 3 residues short of the CDR3 end; the germline J gene provides the rest. In the same sample, other DNA sequences code for this CDR3. The V and J genes are TRBV11-2 and TRBJ2-5, with D unresolved. This CDR3 spans 14 amino acids. With 2 bases removed from V and 1 base from J, the gap between germline ends came to 8 bases. CDR1 and CDR2 (germline): SGHAT, FQNNGV. The part of the CDR3 DNA that was read is TGTGCCAGCAGCTTACTTCTGGCCCAAGAGACC. This gives the protein CASSLLLAQET. The full CDR3 is CASSLLLAQETQYF.

Concerning this clone itself: The missing CDR3 end, 3 residues past where the read stops, is filled in from the germline J gene. The chain uses TRBV5-4 and TRBJ2-5; 10 bases are shared with TRBD1. The V and J ends lost 5 bases and 5 bases, in that order; junction bases with no gene match: 6. This CDR3 region has 14 residues. Germline CDR1 SGHNT, CDR2 YYREEE (reference sequence). CDR3 in amino acids: CASRPQGQGETQYF. The sequenced CDR3 bases are TGTGCCAGCAGGCCTCAGGGACAGGGGGAGACC. The variable domain in full, completed from reference TRBV5-4 and TRBJ2-5, reads ETGVTQSPTHLIKTRGQQVTLRCSSQSGHNTVSWYQQALGQGPQFIFQYYREEENGRGNFPPRFSGLQFPNYSSELNVNALELDDSALYLCASRPQGQGETQYFGPGTRLLVL.